A single sample is the source of the 10 T cell receptor beta chains below, sequenced in a study of cytomegalovirus exposure and HLA in healthy donors. The PCR was carried out with 60 Vbeta primers and 13 Jbeta primers. TCRdb's copy holds only in-frame clones and misses some; the assay was immunoSEQ multiplex PCR. Seen here are about 160,000 clones, 80% observed once, and the top ten hold about 9.5%. The sequencing input was PBMCs. Receptors originate from a man between 18 and 35 years old in good health and CMV-seropositive.

The chain carries TRBV5-1 and TRBJ1-2, with D unresolved. Per the germline V gene, CDR1 is SGHRS and CDR2 is YFSETQ. Trimming took 2 bases from V and 3 from J, leaving 11 bases between them. This CDR3 contains 14 residues. This chain's CDR3 is CASSLTLTDYGYTF. CDR3 bases: TGCGCCAGCAGCTTAACCTTAACAGACTATGGCTACACCTTC.

This chain links TRBV18 with TRBJ1-5; the match to TRBD1 covers 7 bases. CDR1 KGHSH and CDR2 LQKENI come from the germline V gene. CDR3 size: 15 residues. V gave up 3 bases and J gave up 3 bases; unmatched junction bases: 5. The chain's CDR3 is CASSPTGDSNQPQHF. The DNA of the CDR3 is TGTGCCAGCTCACCTACAGGGGACTCCAATCAGCCCCAGCATTTT.

The V gene is TRBV9, the J gene TRBJ2-2, with TRBD2 as a possible D gene (6 bases). The CDR3 contains 15 residues. V lost 2 bases and J 6 bases, leaving 14 bases between the germline ends. CDR1 is SGDLS and CDR2 is YYNGEE in the germline V gene. The CDR3 sequence is CASSVAGFDAGELFF. Written as DNA, the CDR3 is TGTGCCAGCAGCGTCGCGGGGTTCGACGCCGGGGAGCTGTTTTTT. The variable domain in full, with the rest retrieved from reference TRBV9 and TRBJ2-2, is DSGVTQTPKHLITATGQRVTLRCSPRSGDLSVYWYQQSLDQGLQFLIQYYNGEERAKGNILERFSAQQFPDLHSELNLSSLELGDSALYFCASSVAGFDAGELFFGEGSRLTVL.

The rearrangement links TRBV30 to TRBJ2-5; TRBD1 might be the D (5 bases). V was cut by 2 bases and J by 5 bases, with 12 bases left in between. CDR3 length equals 13 residues. Looked up from germline, CDR1 is GTSNPN and CDR2 is SVGIG (reference sequence). DNA for the CDR3: TGTGCCTGGAGTATAGGGGTTGGTGAGACCCAGTACTTC. Translation: CAWSIGVGETQYF.

This chain uses TRBV10-1 with TRBJ2-4; D possibly corresponds to TRBD1 (7 bases). V lost 6 bases to trimming and J lost 10 bases, with 19 bases between them. The CDR3 length is 14 residues. Germline V gene lookup returns CDR1 WNHNN and CDR2 SYGVQD (reference sequence). This chain's CDR3 is CASSPTGNGGIQYF. The CDR3 DNA reads as TGCGCCAGCAGCCCGACAGGGAACGGGGGTATTCAGTACTTC.

CDR3 sequence reads: CASSSPETQYF. The CDR3 region has the DNA TGTGCCAGCAGCTCTCCAGAGACCCAGTACTTC. This sequence joins TRBV5-4 and TRBJ2-5; the D is unclear. CDR1 is SGHNT, CDR2 YYREEE, per germline (reference sequence). The CDR3 runs 11 residues. V was trimmed by 3 bases and J by 4 bases, leaving 4 bases between them.

The chain couples TRBV10-2 to TRBJ1-1; TRBD1 is a possible D gene (6 bases). V lost 6 bases and J 1 base, leaving 6 bases between the germline ends. The CDR3 consists of 12 residues. Germline V gene sequence: CDR1 WSHSY, CDR2 SAAADI. The CDR3 is CASSRGNTEAFF. The CDR3 DNA sequence: TGCGCCAGCAGCAGGGGGAACACTGAAGCTTTCTTT.

This rearrangement joins TRBV7-8 to TRBJ2-1, with 7 bases matching TRBD2. V dropped 4 bases and J dropped 4; count of bases not matched to a gene: 10. The length of the CDR3 is 16 residues. Germline values: CDR1 SGHVS, CDR2 FQNEAQ. CDR3 sequence: CASSWDVLAEYNEQFF. CDR3 coding DNA: TGTGCCAGCAGCTGGGACGTGCTAGCGGAGTACAATGAGCAGTTCTTC.

In its sample, this clone was seen once. The gene calls are TRBV7-9 and TRBJ2-7; 7 bases align to TRBD2. V shed 1 base and J 5 bases; nucleotides not matched to a gene: 8. CDR3 length equals 15 residues. Germline V gene data show CDR1 as SEHNR and CDR2 as FQNEAQ (reference sequence). CDR3 coding DNA: TGTGCCAGCAGCTTAGTGGGCGGCGGGAGAAACGAGCAGTACTTC. Its protein product is CASSLVGGGRNEQYF.

This clone was picked up a small number of times. The chain uses TRBV11-2 and TRBJ2-7, with 8 positions matching TRBD1. The germline V gene encodes CDR1 SGHAT and CDR2 FQNNGV. V lost 2 bases and J lost 2; bases outside the gene matches: 5. CDR3 length: 15 residues. CDR3 amino acids: CASSLPPGQAYEQYF. CDR3 sequence (DNA): TGTGCCAGCAGCTTACCCCCGGGACAGGCCTACGAGCAGTACTTC.